The clone carrying this TCR beta chain was recorded a few times. This specimen comes from a study of CD8 T cells in Susac syndrome. Treatment-naive patients with stable or active relapsing-remitting disease served as multiple sclerosis controls. The authors reverse transcribed roughly 0.5 to 1 ug RNA with random hexamers. Via MiXCR, TCRdb re-called the immunoSEQ multiplex PCR reads, giving one row per CDR3 protein. The sample lists about 210,000 distinct CDR3 sequences, 95% seen once, with 0.095% in the top ten. This CDR3 region has 15 residues. V shed 4 bases, J shed 0 bases, and the junction held 3 bases outside the gene matches. Germline V gene data show CDR1 as SGHRS and CDR2 as YFSETQ.

This rearrangement joins TRBV5-1 to TRBJ2-1; 8 bases align to TRBD2. The clonotype originates from a human donor with multiple sclerosis. The sequencing input was CD4+ T cells from PBMCs. The CDR3 DNA reads TGCGCCAGCAGCGATGGGACTAGCTCCTACAATGAGCAGTTCTTC. Its protein is CASSDGTSSYNEQFF.